This T cell receptor (delta chain) derives from a study of gamma-delta chains in newborns, infants, children. This clone was seen only a few times. This may stem from a read error, because a much larger clone lies one nucleotide away. Within the sample, other DNA sequences also encode this same CDR3. This CDR3 has 15 amino acids. Germline CDR1 and CDR2: GEAIGNYY and EKD. TCRdb re-called the reads via CATT. The table has about 8,500 delta-chain clones, about 3.2% seen once; the top ten hold roughly 17%. Sequenced material: blood. V gene TRDV2 combines with J gene TRDJ1; 8 positions match TRDD3. This sequence originates from a child who was a newborn, infant or young child, either healthy, febrile or measles-vaccinated (not recorded which). The CDR3 sequence: CACDTLLGDTDKLIF. The CDR3 DNA reads as TGTGCCTGCGACACTCTACTGGGGGACACCGATAAACTCATCTTT.